This T cell receptor beta chain was found in a study of OX40 agonist ivuxolimab in advanced cancers. Across the study: The patients got ivuxolimab, which is an agonistic anti-OX40 (CD134) antibody.

Concerning this clone itself: Antigen: not known.

CDR3 length: 14 amino acids. V was cut by 0 bases and J by 4 bases, with 9 bases left in between. CDR1 and CDR2 from the germline V gene are SGHNT and YYREEE (reference sequence). The data were produced by immunoSEQ multiplex PCR, yet TCRdb's version contains in-frame clones alone and is incomplete. The sample contains 80,000 to 85,000 clones, 86% of which appear only once. Findings and caveats of the study: The CD4+ and CD8+ T cells in the blood had expanded clonally by week 6 at 0.1 to 3.0 mg/kg. The 0.1-3.0 mg/kg partial responders had among the lowest clonal expansion. Normalized expansion of T-cell clones was also low for some nonresponders.

The chain is built from TRBV5-4 and TRBJ2-3; D perhaps matches TRBD2 (5 bases). This sample comprised CD4+ or CD8+ T cells sorted from blood, obtained in a trial of the OX40 agonist ivuxolimab. The sequence was obtained from an adult with an advanced solid tumor such as melanoma, head and neck, liver or kidney cancer. DNA for the CDR3: TGTGCCAGCAGCTTGGACCTAGCCTCAGATACGCAGTATTTT. It translates to CASSLDLASDTQYF.